This T cell receptor beta chain was sequenced for a study of CD4 T cells in relation to SARS-CoV-2 and coronaviruses. General study points: Around 60% of donors had memory CD4+ clonotypes crossrecognizing SARS-CoV-2 and common cold coronavirus spike. Monoreactive clones expanded significantly more to SARS-CoV-2 than crossreactive clones did. The cross-reactivity analysis covered only spike protein, not other viral proteins.

Trimming pared 3 bases from V and 6 bases from J, leaving 12 bases between. The CDR3 has 13 residues. Germline CDR1 and CDR2: SGHDT and YYEEEE. Of note for this clone: Its specificity is unknown.

Using immunoSEQ multiplex PCR, the repertoire was profiled, and TCRdb retains in-frame clones only, with some absent. In the table there are about 43,000 clones, around 80% of which are singletons. This TCR was sampled from an adult with COVID-19. The rearrangement links TRBV5-6 to TRBJ1-1; no definite D call. Sequencing used naive CD4+ T cells from PBMCs, cultured in vitro. Subset: naive CD4+ T cells isolated by negative enrichment. The CDR3, as DNA: TGTGCCAGCAGCTCGCAGGAAGACTCTGAAGCTTTCTTT. Protein: CASSSQEDSEAFF.